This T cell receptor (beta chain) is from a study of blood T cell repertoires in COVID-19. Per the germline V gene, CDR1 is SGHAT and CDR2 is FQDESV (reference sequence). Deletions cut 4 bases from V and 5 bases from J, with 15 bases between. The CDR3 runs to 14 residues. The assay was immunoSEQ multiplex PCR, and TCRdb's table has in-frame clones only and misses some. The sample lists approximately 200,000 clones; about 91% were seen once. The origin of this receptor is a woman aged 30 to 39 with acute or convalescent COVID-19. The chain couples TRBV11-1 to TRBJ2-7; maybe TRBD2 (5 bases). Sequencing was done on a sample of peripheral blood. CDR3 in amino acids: CASSSQITSDEQYF. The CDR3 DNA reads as TGTGCCAGCAGCTCTCAAATAACTAGTGACGAGCAGTACTTC. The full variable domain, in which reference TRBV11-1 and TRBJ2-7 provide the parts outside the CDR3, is EAEVAQSPRYKITEKSQAVAFWCDPISGHATLYWYRQILGQGPELLVQFQDESVVDDSQLPKDRFSAERLKGVDSTLKIQPAELGDSAMYLCASSSQITSDEQYFGPGTRLTVT.